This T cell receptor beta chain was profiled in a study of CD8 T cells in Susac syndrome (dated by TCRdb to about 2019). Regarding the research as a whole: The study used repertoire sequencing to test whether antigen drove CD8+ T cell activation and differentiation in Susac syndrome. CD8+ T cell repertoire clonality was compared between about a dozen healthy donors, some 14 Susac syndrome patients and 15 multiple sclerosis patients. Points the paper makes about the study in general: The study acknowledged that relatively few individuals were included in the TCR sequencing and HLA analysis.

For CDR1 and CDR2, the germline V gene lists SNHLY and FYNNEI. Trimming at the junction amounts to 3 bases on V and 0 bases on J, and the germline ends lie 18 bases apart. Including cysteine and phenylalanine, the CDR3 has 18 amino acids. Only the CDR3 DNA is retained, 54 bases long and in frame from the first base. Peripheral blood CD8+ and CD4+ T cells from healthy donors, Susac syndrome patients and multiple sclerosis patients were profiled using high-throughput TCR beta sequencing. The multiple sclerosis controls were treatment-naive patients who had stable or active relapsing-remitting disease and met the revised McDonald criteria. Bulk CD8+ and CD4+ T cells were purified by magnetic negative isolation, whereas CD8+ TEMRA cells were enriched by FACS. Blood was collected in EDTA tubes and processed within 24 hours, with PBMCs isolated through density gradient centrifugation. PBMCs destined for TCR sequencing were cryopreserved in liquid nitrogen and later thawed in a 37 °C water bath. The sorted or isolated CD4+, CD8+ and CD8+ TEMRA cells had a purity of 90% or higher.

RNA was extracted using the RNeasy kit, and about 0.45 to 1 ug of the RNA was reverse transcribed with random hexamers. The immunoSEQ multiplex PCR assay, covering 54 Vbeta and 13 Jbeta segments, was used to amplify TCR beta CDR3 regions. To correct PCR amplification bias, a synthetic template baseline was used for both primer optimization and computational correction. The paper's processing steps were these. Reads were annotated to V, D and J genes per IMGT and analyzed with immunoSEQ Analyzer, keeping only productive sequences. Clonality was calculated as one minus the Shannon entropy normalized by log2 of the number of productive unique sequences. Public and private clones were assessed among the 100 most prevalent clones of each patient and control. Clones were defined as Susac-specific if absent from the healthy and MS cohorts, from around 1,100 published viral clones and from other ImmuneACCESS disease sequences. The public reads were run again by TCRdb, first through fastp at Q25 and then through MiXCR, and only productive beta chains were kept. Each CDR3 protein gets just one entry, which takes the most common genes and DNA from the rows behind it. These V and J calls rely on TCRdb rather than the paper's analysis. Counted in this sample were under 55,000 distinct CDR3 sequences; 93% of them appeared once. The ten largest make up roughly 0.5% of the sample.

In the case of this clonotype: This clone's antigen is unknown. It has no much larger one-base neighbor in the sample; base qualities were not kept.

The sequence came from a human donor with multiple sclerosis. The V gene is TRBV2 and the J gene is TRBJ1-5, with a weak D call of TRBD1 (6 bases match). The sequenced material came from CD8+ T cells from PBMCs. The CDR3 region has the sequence CASSDSWDISYSNQPQHF. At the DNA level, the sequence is TGTGCCAGCAGTGATTCGTGGGACATTAGTTATAGCAATCAGCCCCAGCATTTT.